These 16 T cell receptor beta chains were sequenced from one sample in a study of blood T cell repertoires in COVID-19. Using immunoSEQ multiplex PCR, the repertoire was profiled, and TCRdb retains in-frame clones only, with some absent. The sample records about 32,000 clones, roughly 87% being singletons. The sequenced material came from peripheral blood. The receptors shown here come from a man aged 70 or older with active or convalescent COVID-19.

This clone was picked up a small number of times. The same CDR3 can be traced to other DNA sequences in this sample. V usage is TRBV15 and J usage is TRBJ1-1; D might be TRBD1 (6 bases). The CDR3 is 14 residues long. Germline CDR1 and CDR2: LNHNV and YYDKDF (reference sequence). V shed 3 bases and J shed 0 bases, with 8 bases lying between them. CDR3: CATSRDRVNTEAFF. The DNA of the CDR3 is TGTGCCACCAGCAGGGACAGAGTGAACACTGAAGCTTTCTTT.

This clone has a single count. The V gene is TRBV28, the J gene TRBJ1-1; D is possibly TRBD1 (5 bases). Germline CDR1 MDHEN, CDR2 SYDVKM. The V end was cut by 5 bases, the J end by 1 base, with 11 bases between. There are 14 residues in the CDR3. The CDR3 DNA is TGTGCCAGCAGTCACGCCGGGGGGAACACTGAAGCTTTCTTT. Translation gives CASSHAGGNTEAFF.

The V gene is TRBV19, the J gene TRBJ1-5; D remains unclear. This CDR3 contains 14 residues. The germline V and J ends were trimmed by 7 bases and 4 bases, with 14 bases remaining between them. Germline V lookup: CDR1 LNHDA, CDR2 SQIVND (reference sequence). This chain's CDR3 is CASTLLAANQPQHF. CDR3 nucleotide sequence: TGTGCCAGTACCCTCCTGGCAGCGAATCAGCCCCAGCATTTT.

CDR3 in DNA: TGTGCCAGCAGTTTAGTCGACAGGGATAGGCAGCCCCAGCATTTT. It codes for CASSLVDRDRQPQHF. This chain connects TRBV28 to TRBJ1-5; TRBD1 matches 7 bases. Germline values: CDR1 MDHEN, CDR2 SYDVKM. The trim removed 2 bases at V and 7 bases at J, leaving 8 bases unmatched. The CDR3 extends over 15 amino acids.

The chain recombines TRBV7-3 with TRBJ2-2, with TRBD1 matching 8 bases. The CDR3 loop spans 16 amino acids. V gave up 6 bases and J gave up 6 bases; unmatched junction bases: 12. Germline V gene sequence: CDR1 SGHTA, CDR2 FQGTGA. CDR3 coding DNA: TGTGCCAGCAGACATGACAGGGGCACCAGGGCCGGGGAGCTGTTTTTT. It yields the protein CASRHDRGTRAGELFF.

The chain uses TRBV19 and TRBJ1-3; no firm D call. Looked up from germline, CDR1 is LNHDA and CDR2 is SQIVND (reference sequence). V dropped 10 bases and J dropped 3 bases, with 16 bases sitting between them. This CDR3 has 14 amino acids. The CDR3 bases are TGTGCCACCTCCCCCGGAGGAGGTGGAAACACCATATATTTT. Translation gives CATSPGGGGNTIYF.

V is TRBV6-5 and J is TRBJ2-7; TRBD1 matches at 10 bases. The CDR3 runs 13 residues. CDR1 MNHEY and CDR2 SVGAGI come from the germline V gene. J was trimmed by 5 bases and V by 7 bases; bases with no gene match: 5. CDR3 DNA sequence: TGTGCCAGCATCGGGACAGGGGACCACGAGCAGTACTTC. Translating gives CASIGTGDHEQYF.

The CDR3 loop is CASSVLAGGADTQYF. DNA of the CDR3: TGTGCCAGCAGCGTCCTAGCGGGGGGCGCAGATACGCAGTATTTT. The chain couples TRBV9 to TRBJ2-3; 11 nucleotides align to TRBD2. The CDR3 spans 15 residues. Germline values: CDR1 SGDLS, CDR2 YYNGEE. J was trimmed by 4 bases and V by 2 bases; bases with no gene match: 3.

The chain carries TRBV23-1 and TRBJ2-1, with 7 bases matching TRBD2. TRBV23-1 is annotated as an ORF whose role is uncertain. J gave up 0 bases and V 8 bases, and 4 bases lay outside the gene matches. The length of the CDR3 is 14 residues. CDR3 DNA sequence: TGCGCCAGCGGCGGGAGTCCCTCCTACAATGAGCAGTTCTTC. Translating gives CASGGSPSYNEQFF.

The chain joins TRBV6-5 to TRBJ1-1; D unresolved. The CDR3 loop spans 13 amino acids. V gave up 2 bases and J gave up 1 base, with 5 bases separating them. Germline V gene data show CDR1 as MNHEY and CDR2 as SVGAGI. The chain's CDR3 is CASSYQKNTEAFF. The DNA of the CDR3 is TGTGCCAGCAGTTACCAAAAGAACACTGAAGCTTTCTTT.

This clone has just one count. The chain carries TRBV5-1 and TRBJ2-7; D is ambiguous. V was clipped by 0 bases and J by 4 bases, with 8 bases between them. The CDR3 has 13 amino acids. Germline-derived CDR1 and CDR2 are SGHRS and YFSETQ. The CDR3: CASSLVFGYEQYF. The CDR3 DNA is TGCGCCAGCAGCTTGGTGTTCGGTTACGAGCAGTACTTC.

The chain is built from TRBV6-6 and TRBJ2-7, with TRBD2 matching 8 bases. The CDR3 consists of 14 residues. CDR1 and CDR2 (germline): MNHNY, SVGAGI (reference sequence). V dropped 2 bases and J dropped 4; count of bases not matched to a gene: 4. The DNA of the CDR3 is TGTGCCAGCAGTTACGGGGCGGGGGGTTACGAGCAGTACTTC. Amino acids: CASSYGAGGYEQYF.

The CDR3 DNA sequence: TGTGCCAGCAGCCCTCCGCAGGCCCTCCCAGATACGCAGTATTTT. It encodes CASSPPQALPDTQYF. The chain joins TRBV6-6 to TRBJ2-3; D call uncertain. Trimming took 6 bases from V and 4 from J, leaving 17 bases between them. The CDR3 covers 15 residues. CDR1 MNHNY and CDR2 SVGAGI come from the germline V gene (reference sequence).

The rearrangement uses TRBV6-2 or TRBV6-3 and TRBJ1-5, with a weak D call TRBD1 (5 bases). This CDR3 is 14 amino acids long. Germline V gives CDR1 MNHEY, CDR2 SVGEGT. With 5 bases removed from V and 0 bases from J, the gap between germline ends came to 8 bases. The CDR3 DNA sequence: TGTGCCAGCAGTCGGGGGGTTAGCAATCAGCCCCAGCATTTT. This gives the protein CASSRGVSNQPQHF.

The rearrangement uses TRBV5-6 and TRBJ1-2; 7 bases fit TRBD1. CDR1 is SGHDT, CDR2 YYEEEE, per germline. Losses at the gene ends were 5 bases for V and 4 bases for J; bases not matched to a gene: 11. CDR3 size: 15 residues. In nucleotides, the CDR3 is TGTGCCAGCAGTTCATACCGGACAGGCACCTATGGCTACACCTTC. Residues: CASSSYRTGTYGYTF.

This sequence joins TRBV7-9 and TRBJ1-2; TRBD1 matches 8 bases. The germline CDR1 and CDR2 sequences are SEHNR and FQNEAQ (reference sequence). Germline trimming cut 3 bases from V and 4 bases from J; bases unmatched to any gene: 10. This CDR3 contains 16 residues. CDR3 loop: CASSFQGALDSYGYTF. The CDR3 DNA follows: TGTGCCAGCAGCTTCCAGGGGGCGTTGGACTCCTATGGCTACACCTTC.